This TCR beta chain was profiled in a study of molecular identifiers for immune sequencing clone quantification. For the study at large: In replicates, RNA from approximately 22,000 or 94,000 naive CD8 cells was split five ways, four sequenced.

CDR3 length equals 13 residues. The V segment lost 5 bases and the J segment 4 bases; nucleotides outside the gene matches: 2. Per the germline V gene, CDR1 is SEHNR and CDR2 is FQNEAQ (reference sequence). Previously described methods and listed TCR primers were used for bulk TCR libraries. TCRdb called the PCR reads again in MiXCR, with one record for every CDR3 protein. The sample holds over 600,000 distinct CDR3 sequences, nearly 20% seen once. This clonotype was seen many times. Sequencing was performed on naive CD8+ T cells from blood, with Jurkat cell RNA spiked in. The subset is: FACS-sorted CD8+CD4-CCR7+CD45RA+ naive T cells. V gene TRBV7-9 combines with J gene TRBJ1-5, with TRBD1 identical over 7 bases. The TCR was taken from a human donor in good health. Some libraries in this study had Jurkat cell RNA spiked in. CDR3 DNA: TGTGCCAGCAGCCCACAGGGGAATCAGCCCCAGCATTTT. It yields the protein CASSPQGNQPQHF.